These T cell receptor beta chains were read from a single sample in a study of Ad26.COV2.S vaccination and SARS-CoV-2 variants. The table came from immunoSEQ multiplex PCR; TCRdb's copy has only in-frame clones and leaves some out. The table shows around 300,000 clones, with 75% to 90% occurring only once. The sample was peripheral blood, taken in a trial of Ad26.COV2.S vaccine versus placebo. These receptors were taken from a person aged 18-60 years who received the Ad26.COV2.S COVID-19 vaccine or a placebo. The CDR3 runs from the conserved cysteine through the conserved F or W. A D gene is named only where the DNA matches it firmly. The size field is filled for only some rows; it gives once, few, many or a size class.

V gene	clone size	D gene	J gene	CDR3 DNA	CDR3 protein
TRBV11-2	-	TRBD2	TRBJ2-3	TGTGCCAGCAGCGAGGGACTAGCGGGGGGGCCCGGCACAGATACGCAGTATTTT	CASSEGLAGGPGTDTQYF
TRBV5-6	once	-	TRBJ2-7	TGTGCCAGCAGCCTACGGTACGAGCAGTACTTC	CASSLRYEQYF
TRBV12-5	-	-	TRBJ1-1	TGTGCTAGTGGTCATACAGGGCTGGCCACTGAAGCTTTCTTT	CASGHTGLATEAFF
TRBV18	-	-	TRBJ1-2	TGTGCCAGCTCACCGCAAGGGGTCAGGGGCTACACCTTC	CASSPQGVRGYTF
TRBV29-1	many	-	TRBJ1-1	TGCAGCGTTGATCGTCCAGAGAACACTGAAGCTTTCTTT	CSVDRPENTEAFF
TRBV7-6	-	-	TRBJ2-3	TGTGCCAGCAGCTTCCGACCGCCAAGCGGTCCAAGGACTAGCACAGATACGCAGTATTTT	CASSFRPPSGPRTSTDTQYF
TRBV11-2	once	-	TRBJ2-3	TGTGCCAGCAGCCCAGGGGGGGGTACGCAGTATTTT	CASSPGGGTQYF
TRBV7-3	-	TRBD2	TRBJ2-2	TGTGCCAGCAGCCCCGGACTAGCGGGAACCGGGGAGCTGTTTTTT	CASSPGLAGTGELFF
TRBV6-5	few	-	TRBJ1-1	TGTGCCAGCAGTTTCCGCGGGAATGAAGCTTTCTTT	CASSFRGNEAFF
TRBV19	-	-	TRBJ2-7	TGTGCCAGTAGTATAGGGCGAGGATCTCTCTACGAGCAGTACTTC	CASSIGRGSLYEQYF
TRBV6-6	few	-	TRBJ2-1	TGTGCCACCCGCGGAGTGGGTACTTACAATGAGCAGTTCTTC	CATRGVGTYNEQFF
TRBV7-2	-	TRBD1	TRBJ2-3	TGTGCCAGCAAGGGTCGGACAGGGAGGACCACAGATACGCAGTATTTT	CASKGRTGRTTDTQYF
TRBV6-5	-	-	TRBJ1-6	TGTGCCAGCAGCCCCGATTCGAATTCACCCCTCCACTTT	CASSPDSNSPLHF
TRBV2	few	-	TRBJ2-7	TGTGCCAGCAGTGACCTGGGGCCAACCTACGAGCAGTACTTC	CASSDLGPTYEQYF
TRBV5-8	-	TRBD2	TRBJ2-5	TGTGCCAGCAGCACCGGACTAGCGGGGGGAATGGAGACCCAGTACTTC	CASSTGLAGGMETQYF
TRBV20-1	-	-	TRBJ2-3	TGCAGTGCTAGTATCGGGGGGCTGCTCACAGATACGCAGTATTTT	CSASIGGLLTDTQYF
TRBV24-1	few	-	TRBJ2-7	TGTGCCACCAGTGATAGGCAGGGTAACGAGCAGTACTTC	CATSDRQGNEQYF
TRBV2	-	-	TRBJ2-3	TGTGCCAGCAGTGAGGGAATGGGGGGCACAGATACGCAGTATTTT	CASSEGMGGTDTQYF
TRBV29-1	-	-	TRBJ1-2	TGCAGCGTTGATGGGGCTAACTATGGCTACACCTTC	CSVDGANYGYTF
TRBV27	-	TRBD1	TRBJ2-7	TGTGCCAGCAGTTCCGGGACAGGGGGCTACGAGCAGTACTTC	CASSSGTGGYEQYF
TRBV28	-	TRBD2	TRBJ2-1	TGTGCCAGCAGTTTATGGGCTAGCGGGAAGGGCTACAATGAGCAGTTCTTC	CASSLWASGKGYNEQFF
TRBV7-9	-	-	TRBJ2-5	TGTGCCAGCAGCTTAAAGGGTGGGAGGCAAGAGACCCAGTACTTC	CASSLKGGRQETQYF
TRBV3-1/TRBV3-2	-	-	TRBJ1-6	TGTGCCAGCAGCCTCGACAGCGTGAGCTCCTATAATTCACCCCTCCACTTT	CASSLDSVSSYNSPLHF
TRBV7-3	once	-	TRBJ2-2	TGTGCCAGCAGTTCTCGGGGGTCCGGGGAGCTGTTTTTT	CASSSRGSGELFF
TRBV5-6	once	-	TRBJ1-2	TGTGCCAGCAGCTTGGGACGGTACGGCTACACCTTC	CASSLGRYGYTF